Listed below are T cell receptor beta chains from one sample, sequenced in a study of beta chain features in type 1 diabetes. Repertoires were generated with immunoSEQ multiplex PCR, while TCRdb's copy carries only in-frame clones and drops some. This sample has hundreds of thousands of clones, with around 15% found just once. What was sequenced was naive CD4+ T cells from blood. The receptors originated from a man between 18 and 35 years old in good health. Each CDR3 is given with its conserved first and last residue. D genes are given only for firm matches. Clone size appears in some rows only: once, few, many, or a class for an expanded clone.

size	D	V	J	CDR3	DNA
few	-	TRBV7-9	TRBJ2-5	CASSLGPAQETQYF	TGTGCCAGCAGCCTTGGACCAGCCCAAGAGACCCAGTACTTC
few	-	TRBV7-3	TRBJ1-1	CASSLRGKNTEAFF	TGTGCCAGCAGCTTAAGAGGGAAGAACACTGAAGCTTTCTTT
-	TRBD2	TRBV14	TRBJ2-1	CASSLGTSSTYNEQFF	TGTGCCAGCAGCCTGGGGACTAGCAGCACCTACAATGAGCAGTTCTTC
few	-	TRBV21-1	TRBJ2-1	CASSKRELPSSYNEQFF	TGTGCCAGCAGCAAAAGGGAGCTTCCCAGCTCCTACAATGAGCAGTTCTTC
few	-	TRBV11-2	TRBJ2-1	CASSPRGRVGAGSYNEQFF	TGTGCCAGCAGCCCCAGGGGTAGGGTTGGAGCGGGCTCCTACAATGAGCAGTTCTTC
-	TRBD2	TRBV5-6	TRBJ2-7	CASSLVSGRAFGEQYF	TGTGCCAGCAGCTTGGTCAGCGGGAGGGCTTTTGGCGAGCAGTACTTC
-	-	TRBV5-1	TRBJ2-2	CASSSDGNTGELFF	TGCGCCAGCAGTAGTGACGGGAACACCGGGGAGCTGTTTTTT
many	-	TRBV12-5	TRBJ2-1	CASDDEQFF	TGTGCTAGTGACGATGAGCAGTTCTTC
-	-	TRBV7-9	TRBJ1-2	CASSFGQRLGYTF	TGTGCCAGCAGCTTTGGACAGCGCCTTGGCTACACCTTC
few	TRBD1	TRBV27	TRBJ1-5	CASSFSRQGISAQHF	TGTGCCAGCAGTTTTTCTAGACAGGGAATATCGGCCCAGCATTTT
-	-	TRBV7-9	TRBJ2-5	CASSPPGEKETQYF	TGTGCCAGCAGCCCTCCGGGGGAAAAAGAGACCCAGTACTTC
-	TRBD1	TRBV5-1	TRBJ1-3	CASSQADRNGNTIYF	TGCGCCAGCAGCCAGGCGGACAGGAATGGAAACACCATATATTTT
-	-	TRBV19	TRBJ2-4	CASSTGPVGNIQYF	TGTGCCAGTAGTACCGGACCAGTGGGAAACATTCAGTACTTC
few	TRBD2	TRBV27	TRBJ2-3	CATLLAGAPTDTQYF	TGTGCCACCTTACTAGCGGGAGCCCCCACAGATACGCAGTATTTT
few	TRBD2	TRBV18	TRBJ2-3	CASSPLAGGLRGTDTQYF	TGTGCCAGCTCACCACTTGCGGGAGGGCTTCGTGGCACAGATACGCAGTATTTT
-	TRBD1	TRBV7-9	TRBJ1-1	CASSLSPRQGASPIEAFF	TGTGCCAGCAGCTTATCACCCAGACAGGGGGCCTCGCCCATTGAAGCTTTCTTT
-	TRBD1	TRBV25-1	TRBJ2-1	CASSGRQGSYNEQFF	TGTGCCAGCAGTGGAAGACAGGGCTCCTACAATGAGCAGTTCTTC
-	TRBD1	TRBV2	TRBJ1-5	CASRRTGGEGYSQPQHF	TGTGCCAGCAGGAGAACAGGGGGGGAAGGATACAGTCAGCCCCAGCATTTT
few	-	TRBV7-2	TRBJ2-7	CASSSSRYEQYF	TGTGCCAGCAGCTCCAGTCGCTATGAGCAGTACTTC